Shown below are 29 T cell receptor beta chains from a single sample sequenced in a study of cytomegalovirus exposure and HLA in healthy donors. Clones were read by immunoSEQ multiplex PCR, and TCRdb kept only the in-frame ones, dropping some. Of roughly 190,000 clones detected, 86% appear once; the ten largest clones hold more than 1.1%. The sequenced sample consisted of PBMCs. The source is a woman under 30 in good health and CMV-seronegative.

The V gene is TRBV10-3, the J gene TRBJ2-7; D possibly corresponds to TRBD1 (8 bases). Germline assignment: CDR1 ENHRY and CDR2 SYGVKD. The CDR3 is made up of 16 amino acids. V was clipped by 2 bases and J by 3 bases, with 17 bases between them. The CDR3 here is CAISEAAGQAHYEQYF. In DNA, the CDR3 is TGTGCCATCAGTGAGGCAGCGGGACAGGCCCACTACGAGCAGTACTTC.

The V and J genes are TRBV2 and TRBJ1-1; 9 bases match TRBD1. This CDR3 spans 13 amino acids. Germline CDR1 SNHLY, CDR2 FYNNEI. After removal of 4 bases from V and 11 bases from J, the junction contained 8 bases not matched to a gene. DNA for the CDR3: TGTGCCAGCAGTGGGGTGGACAGGGGACGGGCTTTCTTT. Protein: CASSGVDRGRAFF.

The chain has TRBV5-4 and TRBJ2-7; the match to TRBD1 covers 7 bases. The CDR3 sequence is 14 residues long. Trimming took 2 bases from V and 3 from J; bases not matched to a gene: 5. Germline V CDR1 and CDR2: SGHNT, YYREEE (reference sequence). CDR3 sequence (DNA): TGTGCCAGCAGCTTAAGGGACAGCGGCTACGAGCAGTACTTC. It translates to CASSLRDSGYEQYF.

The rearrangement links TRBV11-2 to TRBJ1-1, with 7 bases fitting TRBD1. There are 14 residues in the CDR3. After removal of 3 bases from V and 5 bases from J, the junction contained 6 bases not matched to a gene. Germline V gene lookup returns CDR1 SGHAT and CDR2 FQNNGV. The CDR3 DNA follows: TGTGCCAGCAGCTTGTCACCACAGGGGACTGAAGCTTTCTTT. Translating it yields CASSLSPQGTEAFF.

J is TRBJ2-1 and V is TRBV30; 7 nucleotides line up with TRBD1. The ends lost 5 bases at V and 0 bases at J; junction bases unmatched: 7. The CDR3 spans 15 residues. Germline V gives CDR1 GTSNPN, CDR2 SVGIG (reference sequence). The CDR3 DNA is TGTGCCTGGGGACCGGGACAGAGCTCCTACAATGAGCAGTTCTTC. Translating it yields CAWGPGQSSYNEQFF.

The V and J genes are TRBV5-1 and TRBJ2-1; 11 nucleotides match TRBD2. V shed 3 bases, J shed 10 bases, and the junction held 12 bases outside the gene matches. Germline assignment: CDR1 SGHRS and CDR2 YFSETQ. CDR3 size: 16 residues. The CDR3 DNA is TGCGCCAGCAGCTCGTCGACTAGCGGGGCGGGCTTAGAGCAGTTCTTC. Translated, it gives CASSSSTSGAGLEQFF.

The CDR3 loop reads CASMDRVIYNEQFF. The CDR3 DNA reads as TGTGCCAGCATGGACAGGGTTATCTACAATGAGCAGTTCTTC. The chain recombines TRBV11-2 with TRBJ2-1; 8 nucleotides align to TRBD1. This CDR3 has 14 amino acids. The J segment lost 3 bases and the V segment lost 7 bases, leaving 5 bases of the junction unmatched. Germline V lookup: CDR1 SGHAT, CDR2 FQNNGV.

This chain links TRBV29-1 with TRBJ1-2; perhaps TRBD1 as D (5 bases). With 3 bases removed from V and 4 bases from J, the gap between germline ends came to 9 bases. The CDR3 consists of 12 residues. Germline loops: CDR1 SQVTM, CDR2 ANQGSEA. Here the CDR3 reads CSVDRQFYGYTF. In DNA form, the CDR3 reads TGCAGCGTTGACCGACAGTTCTATGGCTACACCTTC. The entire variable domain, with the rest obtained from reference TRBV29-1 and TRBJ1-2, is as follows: SAVISQKPSRDICQRGTSLTIQCQVDSQVTMMFWYRQQPGQSLTLIATANQGSEATYESGFVIDKFPISRPNLTFSTLTVSNMSPEDSSIYLCSVDRQFYGYTFGSGTRLTVV.

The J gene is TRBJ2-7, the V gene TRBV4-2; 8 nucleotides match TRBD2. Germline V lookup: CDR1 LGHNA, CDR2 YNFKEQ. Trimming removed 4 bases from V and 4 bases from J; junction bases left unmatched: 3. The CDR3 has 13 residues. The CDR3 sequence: CASSPGLAYEQYF. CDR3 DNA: TGTGCCAGCAGCCCCGGACTAGCTTACGAGCAGTACTTC.

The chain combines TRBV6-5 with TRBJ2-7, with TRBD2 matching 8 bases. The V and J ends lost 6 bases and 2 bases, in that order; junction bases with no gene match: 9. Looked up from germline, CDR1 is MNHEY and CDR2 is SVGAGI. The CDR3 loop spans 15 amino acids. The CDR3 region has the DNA TGTGCCAGCAGCTCACAAGCGGGGGCGACCTACGAGCAGTACTTC. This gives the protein CASSSQAGATYEQYF.

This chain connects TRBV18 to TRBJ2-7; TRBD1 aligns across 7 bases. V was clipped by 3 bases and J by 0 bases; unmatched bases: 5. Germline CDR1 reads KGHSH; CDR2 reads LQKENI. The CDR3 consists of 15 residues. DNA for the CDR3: TGTGCCAGCTCACCGGGACAGACTCACTCCTACGAGCAGTACTTC. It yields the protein CASSPGQTHSYEQYF.

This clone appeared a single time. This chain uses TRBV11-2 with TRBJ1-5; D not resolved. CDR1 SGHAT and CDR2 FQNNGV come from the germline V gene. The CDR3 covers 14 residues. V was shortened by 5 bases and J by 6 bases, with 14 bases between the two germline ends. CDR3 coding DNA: TGTGCCAGCAGCGACGGACTGATGGGTCAGCCCCAGCATTTT. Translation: CASSDGLMGQPQHF.

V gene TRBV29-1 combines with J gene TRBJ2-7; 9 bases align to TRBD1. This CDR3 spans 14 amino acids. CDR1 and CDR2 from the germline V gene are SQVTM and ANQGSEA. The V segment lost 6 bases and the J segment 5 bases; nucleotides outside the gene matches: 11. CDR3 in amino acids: CSVLRDRAGNEQYF. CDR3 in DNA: TGCAGCGTCCTAAGGGACAGGGCTGGAAACGAGCAGTACTTC.

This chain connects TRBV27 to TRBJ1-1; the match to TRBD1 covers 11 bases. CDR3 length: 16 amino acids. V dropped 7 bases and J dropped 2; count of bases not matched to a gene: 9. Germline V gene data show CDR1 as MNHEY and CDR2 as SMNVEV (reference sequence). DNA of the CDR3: TGTGCCAGCATTCCCCTTGGGACAGGGGGTAACACTGAAGCTTTCTTT. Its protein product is CASIPLGTGGNTEAFF.

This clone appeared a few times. CDR3 nucleotides: TGCGCCAGCAGCCTAGGGGAATCACATCAGCCCCAGCATTTT. Translating gives CASSLGESHQPQHF. The chain joins TRBV5-1 to TRBJ1-5, with a possible D match to TRBD1 (5 bases). Germline CDR1 is SGHRS and CDR2 is YFSETQ. This CDR3 has 14 residues. The ends were cut back, 4 bases at V and 5 bases at J, with 13 bases in the middle. Full variable domain (outside the CDR3, taken from reference TRBV5-1 and TRBJ1-5): KAGVTQTPRYLIKTRGQQVTLSCSPISGHRSVSWYQQTPGQGLQFLFEYFSETQRNKGNFPGRFSGRQFSNSRSEMNVSTLELGDSALYLCASSLGESHQPQHFGDGTRLSIL.

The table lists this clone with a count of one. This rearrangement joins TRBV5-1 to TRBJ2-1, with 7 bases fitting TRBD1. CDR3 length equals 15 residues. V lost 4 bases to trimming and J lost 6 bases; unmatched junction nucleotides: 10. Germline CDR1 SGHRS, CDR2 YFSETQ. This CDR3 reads CASSEVGGKGNEQFF. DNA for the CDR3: TGCGCCAGCAGCGAAGTAGGGGGCAAAGGCAATGAGCAGTTCTTC.

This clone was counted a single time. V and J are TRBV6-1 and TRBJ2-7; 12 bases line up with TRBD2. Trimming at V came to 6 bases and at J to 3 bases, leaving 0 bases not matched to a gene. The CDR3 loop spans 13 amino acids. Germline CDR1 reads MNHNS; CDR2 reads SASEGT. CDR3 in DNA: TGTGCCAGCAGGGGACTAGCGGGCTACGAGCAGTACTTC. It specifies CASRGLAGYEQYF.

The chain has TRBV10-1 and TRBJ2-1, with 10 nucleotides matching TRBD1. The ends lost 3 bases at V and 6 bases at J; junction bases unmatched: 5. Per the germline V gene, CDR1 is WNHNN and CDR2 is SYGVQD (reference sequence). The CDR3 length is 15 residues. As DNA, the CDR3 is TGCGCCAGCAGTGATACCGGGACAGGGGTCAATGAGCAGTTCTTC. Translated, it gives CASSDTGTGVNEQFF.

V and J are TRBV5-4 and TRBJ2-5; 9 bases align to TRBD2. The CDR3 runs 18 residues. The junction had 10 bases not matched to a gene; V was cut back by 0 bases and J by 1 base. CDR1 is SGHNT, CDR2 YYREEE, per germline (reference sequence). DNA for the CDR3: TGTGCCAGCAGCTTGGGAGCCGGCGGGGGGGCGGTCCAAGAGACCCAGTACTTC. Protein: CASSLGAGGGAVQETQYF.

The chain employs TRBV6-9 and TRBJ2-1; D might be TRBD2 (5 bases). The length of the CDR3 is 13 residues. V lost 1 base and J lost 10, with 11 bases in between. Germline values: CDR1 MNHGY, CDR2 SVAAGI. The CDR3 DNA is TGTGCCAGCAGTTATTACGGCGGGCGGGAGCAGTTCTTC. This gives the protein CASSYYGGREQFF.

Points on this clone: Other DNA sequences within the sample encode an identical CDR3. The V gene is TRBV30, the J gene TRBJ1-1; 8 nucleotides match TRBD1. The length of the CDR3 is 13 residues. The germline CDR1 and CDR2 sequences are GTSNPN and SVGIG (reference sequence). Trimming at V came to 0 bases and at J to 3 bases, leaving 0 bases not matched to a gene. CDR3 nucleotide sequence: TGTGCCTGGAGTGTGACAGGGGACACTGAAGCTTTCTTT. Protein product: CAWSVTGDTEAFF.

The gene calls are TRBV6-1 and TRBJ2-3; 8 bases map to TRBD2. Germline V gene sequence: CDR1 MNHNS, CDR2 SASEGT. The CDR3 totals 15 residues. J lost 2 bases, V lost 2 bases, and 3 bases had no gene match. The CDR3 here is CASSEKRGITDTQYF. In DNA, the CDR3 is TGTGCCAGCAGTGAAAAGCGGGGGATCACAGATACGCAGTATTTT.

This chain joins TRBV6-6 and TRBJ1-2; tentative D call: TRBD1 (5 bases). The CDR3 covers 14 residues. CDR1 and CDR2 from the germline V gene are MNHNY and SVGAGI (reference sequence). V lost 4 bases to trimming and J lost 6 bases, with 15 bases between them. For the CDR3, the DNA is TGTGCCAGCAGTTTAGAGGACGGCAGGGATGGCTACACCTTC. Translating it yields CASSLEDGRDGYTF.

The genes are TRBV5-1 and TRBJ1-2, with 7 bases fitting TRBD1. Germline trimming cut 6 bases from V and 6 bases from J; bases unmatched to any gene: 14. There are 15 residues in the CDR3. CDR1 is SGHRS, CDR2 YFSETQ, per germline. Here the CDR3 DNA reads TGCGCCAGCACCGCGACAGTAAGGGGGCGCGATGGCTACACCTTC. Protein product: CASTATVRGRDGYTF.

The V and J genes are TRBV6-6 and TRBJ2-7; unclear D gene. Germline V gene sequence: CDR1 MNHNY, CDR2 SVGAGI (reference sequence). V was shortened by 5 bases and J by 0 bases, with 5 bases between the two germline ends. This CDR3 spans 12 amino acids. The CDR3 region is CASSPSSYEQYF. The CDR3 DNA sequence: TGTGCCAGCAGTCCCAGCTCCTACGAGCAGTACTTC.

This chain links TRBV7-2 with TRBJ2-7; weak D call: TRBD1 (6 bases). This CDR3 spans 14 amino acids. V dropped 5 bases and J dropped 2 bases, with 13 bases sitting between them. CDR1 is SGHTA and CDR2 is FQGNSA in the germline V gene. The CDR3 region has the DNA TGTGCCAGCAGCGAACAGGGTGGGGCCTACGAGCAGTACTTC. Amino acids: CASSEQGGAYEQYF.

Here the CDR3 reads CASSLDNTLNTEAFF. CDR3 DNA sequence: TGTGCCAGCAGCTTAGATAACACCTTGAACACTGAAGCTTTCTTT. The V and J genes are TRBV7-6 and TRBJ1-1; no clear D gene. Germline V gene data show CDR1 as SGHVS and CDR2 as FNYEAQ. V lost 1 base to trimming and J lost 0 bases, with 9 bases between them. This CDR3 spans 15 amino acids.

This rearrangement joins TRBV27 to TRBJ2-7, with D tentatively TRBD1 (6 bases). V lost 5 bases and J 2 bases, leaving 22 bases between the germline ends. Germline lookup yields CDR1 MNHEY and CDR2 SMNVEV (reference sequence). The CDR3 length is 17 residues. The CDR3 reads CASSHTQGSRSTYEQYF. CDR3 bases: TGTGCCAGCAGTCATACACAGGGATCCAGATCAACCTACGAGCAGTACTTC.

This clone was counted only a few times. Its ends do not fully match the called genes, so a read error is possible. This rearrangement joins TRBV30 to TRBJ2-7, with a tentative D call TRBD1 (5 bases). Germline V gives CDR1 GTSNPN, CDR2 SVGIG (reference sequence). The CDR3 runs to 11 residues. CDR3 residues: CAWSVWPGFRF. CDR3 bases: TGTGCCTGGAGTGTATGGCCAGGGTTTAGGTTC.